This T cell receptor (beta chain) appears in the sequencing data of a study of CD8+ T cells in alopecia areata. Study results and limitations: Higher clonality and more expanded CD8+ clones appeared in lesional than normal scalp. Sequencing of scalp samples also includes resident alphabeta T cells from normal skin.

RNA, once extracted, was reverse transcribed into cDNA for use as the sequencing template. TCRdb's copy holds only in-frame clones and misses some; the assay was immunoSEQ multiplex PCR. The sample gives 11,000 or so clones, approximately 57% of which show up once; 13% to 15% is in the top ten. The study team obtained lesional scalp punch biopsies and peripheral blood from alopecia areata patients. This clone turned up a few times. Antigen: not known. V was cut by 3 bases and J by 0 bases, with 10 bases left in between. The CDR3 has 14 amino acids. Germline V gives CDR1 GTSNPN, CDR2 SVGIG (reference sequence).

The source material was skin. The receptor was isolated from a human donor with alopecia areata. The chain recombines TRBV30 with TRBJ2-3; tentatively, D is TRBD2 (6 bases). CDR3 nucleotide sequence: TGTGCCTGGAGCGCCAGCGGGAGCACAGATACGCAGTATTTT. Its protein is CAWSASGSTDTQYF.